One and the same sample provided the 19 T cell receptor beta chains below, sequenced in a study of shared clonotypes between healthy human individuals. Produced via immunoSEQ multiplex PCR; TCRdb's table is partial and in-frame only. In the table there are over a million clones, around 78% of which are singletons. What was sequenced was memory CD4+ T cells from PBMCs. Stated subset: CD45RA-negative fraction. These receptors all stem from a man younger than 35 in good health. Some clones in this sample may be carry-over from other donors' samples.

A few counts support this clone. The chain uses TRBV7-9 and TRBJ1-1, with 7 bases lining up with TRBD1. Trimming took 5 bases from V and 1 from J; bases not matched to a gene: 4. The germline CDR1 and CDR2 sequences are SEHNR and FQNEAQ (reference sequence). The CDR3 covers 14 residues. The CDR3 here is CASSPRTGNTEAFF. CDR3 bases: TGTGCCAGCAGCCCCCGGACAGGGAACACTGAAGCTTTCTTT.

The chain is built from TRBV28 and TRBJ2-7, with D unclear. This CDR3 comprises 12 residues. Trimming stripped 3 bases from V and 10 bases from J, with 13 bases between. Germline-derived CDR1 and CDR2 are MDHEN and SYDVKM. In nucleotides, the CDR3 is TGTGCCAGCAGTTTCCCCCCGGCCTCCCAGTACTTC. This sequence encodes CASSFPPASQYF.

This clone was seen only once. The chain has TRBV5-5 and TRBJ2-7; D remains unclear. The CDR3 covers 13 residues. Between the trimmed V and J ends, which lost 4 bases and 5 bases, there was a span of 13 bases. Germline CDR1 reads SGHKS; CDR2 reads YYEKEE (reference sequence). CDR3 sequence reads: CASSLNLQNEQYF. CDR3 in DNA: TGTGCCAGCAGCCTAAACCTACAGAACGAGCAGTACTTC. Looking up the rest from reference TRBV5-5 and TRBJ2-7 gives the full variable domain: DAGVTQSPTHLIKTRGQQVTLRCSPISGHKSVSWYQQVLGQGPQFIFQYYEKEERGRGNFPDRFSARQFPNYSSELNVNALLLGDSALYLCASSLNLQNEQYFGPGTRLTVT.

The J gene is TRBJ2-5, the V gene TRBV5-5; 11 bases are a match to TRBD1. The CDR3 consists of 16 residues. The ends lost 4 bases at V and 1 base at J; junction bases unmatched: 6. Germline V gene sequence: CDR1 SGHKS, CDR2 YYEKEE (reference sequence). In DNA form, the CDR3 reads TGTGCCAGCAGCCCCGGACAGGGGGCCATCCAAGAGACCCAGTACTTC. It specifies CASSPGQGAIQETQYF.

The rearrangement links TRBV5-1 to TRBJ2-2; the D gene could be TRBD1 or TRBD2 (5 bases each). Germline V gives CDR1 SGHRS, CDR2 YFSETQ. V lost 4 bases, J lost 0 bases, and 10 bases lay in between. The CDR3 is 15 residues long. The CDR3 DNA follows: TGCGCCAGCAGCAAAGGGACCGCGAACACCGGGGAGCTGTTTTTT. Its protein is CASSKGTANTGELFF.

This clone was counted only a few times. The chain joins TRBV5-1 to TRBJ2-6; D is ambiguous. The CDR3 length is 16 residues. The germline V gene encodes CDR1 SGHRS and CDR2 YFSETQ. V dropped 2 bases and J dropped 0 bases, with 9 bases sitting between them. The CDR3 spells CASSFPLDSGANVLTF. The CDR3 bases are TGCGCCAGCAGCTTCCCTCTCGACTCTGGGGCCAACGTCCTGACTTTC. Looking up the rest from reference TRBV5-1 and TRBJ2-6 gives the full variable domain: KAGVTQTPRYLIKTRGQQVTLSCSPISGHRSVSWYQQTPGQGLQFLFEYFSETQRNKGNFPGRFSGRQFSNSRSEMNVSTLELGDSALYLCASSFPLDSGANVLTFGAGSRLTVL.

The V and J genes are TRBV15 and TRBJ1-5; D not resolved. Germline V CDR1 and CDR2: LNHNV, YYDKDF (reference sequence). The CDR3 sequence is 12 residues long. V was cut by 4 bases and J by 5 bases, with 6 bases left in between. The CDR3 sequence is CATSKADQPQHF. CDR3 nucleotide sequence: TGTGCCACCAGCAAGGCGGATCAGCCCCAGCATTTT.

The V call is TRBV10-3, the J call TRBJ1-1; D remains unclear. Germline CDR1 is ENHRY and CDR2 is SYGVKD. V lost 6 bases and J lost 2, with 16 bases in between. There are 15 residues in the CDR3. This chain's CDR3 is CAIRKGGLENTEAFF. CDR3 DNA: TGTGCCATCAGGAAGGGCGGCCTAGAAAACACTGAAGCTTTCTTT.

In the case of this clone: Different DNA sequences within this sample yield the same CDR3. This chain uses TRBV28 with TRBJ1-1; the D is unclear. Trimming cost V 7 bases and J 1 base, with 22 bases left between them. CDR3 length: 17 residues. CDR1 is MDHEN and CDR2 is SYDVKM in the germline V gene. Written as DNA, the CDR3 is TGTGCCAGCAACCCAGAGGACGGCACAAGCGCGAACACTGAAGCTTTCTTT. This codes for CASNPEDGTSANTEAFF.

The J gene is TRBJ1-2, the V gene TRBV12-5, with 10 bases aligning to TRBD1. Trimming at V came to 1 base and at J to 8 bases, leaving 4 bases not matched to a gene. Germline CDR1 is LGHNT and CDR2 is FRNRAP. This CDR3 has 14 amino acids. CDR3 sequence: CASGLGQGADGYTF. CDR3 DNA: TGTGCTAGTGGTTTGGGACAGGGGGCTGACGGCTACACCTTC.

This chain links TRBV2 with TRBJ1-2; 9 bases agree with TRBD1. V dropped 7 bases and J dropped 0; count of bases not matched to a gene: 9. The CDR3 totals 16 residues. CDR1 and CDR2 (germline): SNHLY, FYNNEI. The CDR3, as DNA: TGTGCCAGCACCCAACGAGGACAGGGGACTAACTATGGCTACACCTTC. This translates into CASTQRGQGTNYGYTF.

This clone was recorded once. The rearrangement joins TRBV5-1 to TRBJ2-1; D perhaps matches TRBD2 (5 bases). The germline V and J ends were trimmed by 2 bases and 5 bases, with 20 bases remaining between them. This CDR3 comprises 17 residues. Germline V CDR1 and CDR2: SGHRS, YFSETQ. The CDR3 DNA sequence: TGCGCCAGCAGCTTAAGGAGTCAGACGGGGTCGAACAATGAGCAGTTCTTC. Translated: CASSLRSQTGSNNEQFF.

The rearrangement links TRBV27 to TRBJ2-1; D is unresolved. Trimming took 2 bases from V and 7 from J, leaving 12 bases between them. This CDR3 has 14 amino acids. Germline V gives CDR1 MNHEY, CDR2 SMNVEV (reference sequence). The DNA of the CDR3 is TGTGCCAGCAGTTTAGACTTGTACAGTAATGAGCAGTTCTTC. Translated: CASSLDLYSNEQFF.

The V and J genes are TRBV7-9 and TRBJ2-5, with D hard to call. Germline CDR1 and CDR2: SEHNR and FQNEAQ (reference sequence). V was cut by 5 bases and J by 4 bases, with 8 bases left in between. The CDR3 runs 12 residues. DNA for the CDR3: TGTGCCAGCAGCCTGAACGGAGAGACCCAGTACTTC. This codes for CASSLNGETQYF. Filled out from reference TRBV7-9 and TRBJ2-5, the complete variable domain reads DTGVSQNPRHKITKRGQNVTFRCDPISEHNRLYWYRQTLGQGPEFLTYFQNEAQLEKSRLLSDRFSAERPKGSFSTLEIQRTEQGDSAMYLCASSLNGETQYFGPGTRLLVL.

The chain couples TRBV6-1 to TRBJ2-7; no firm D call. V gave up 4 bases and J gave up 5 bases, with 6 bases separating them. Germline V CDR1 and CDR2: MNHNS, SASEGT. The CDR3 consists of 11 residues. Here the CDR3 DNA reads TGTGCCAGCAGTGTTCGGCACGAGCAGTACTTC. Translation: CASSVRHEQYF.

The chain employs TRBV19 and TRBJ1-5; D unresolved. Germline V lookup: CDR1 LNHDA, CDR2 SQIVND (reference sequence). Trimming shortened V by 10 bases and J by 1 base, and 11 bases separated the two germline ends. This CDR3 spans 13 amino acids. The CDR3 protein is CATSPSSNQPQHF. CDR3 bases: TGTGCCACTAGCCCAAGCAGCAATCAGCCCCAGCATTTT.

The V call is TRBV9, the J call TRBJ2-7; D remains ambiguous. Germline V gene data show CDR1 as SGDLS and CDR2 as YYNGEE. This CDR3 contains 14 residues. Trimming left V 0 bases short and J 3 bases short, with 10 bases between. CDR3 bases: TGTGCCAGCAGCGTAGATTCCCAGTACTACGAGCAGTACTTC. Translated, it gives CASSVDSQYYEQYF.

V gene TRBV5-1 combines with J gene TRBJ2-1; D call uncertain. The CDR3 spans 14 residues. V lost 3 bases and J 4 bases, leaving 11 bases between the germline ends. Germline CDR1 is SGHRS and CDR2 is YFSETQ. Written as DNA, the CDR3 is TGCGCCAGCAGCTACCAAGACATTTACAATGAGCAGTTCTTC. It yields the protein CASSYQDIYNEQFF.

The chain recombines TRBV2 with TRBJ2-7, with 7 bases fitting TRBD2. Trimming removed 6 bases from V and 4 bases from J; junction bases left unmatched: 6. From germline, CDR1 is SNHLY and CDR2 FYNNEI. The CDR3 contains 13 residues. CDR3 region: CASRAGEPYEQYF. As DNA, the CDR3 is TGTGCCAGCAGGGCGGGAGAACCATACGAGCAGTACTTC.